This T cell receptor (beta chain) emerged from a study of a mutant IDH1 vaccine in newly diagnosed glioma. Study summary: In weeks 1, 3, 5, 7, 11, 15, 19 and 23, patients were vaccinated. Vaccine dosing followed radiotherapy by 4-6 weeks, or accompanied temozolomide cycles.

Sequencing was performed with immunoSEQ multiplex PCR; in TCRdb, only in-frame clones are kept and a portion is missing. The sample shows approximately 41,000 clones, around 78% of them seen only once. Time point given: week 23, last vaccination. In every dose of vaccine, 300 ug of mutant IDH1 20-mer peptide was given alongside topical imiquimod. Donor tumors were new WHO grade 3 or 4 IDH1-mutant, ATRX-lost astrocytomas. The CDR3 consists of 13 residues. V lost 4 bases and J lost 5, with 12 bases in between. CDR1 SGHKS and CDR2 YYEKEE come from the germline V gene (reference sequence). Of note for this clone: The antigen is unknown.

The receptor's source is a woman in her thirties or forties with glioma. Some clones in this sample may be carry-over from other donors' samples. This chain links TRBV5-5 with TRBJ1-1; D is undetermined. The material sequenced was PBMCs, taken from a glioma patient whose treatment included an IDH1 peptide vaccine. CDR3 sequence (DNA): TGTGCCAGCAGCGCGAATCGTAGGACTGAAGCTTTCTTT. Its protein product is CASSANRRTEAFF. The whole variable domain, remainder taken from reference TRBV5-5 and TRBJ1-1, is DAGVTQSPTHLIKTRGQQVTLRCSPISGHKSVSWYQQVLGQGPQFIFQYYEKEERGRGNFPDRFSARQFPNYSSELNVNALLLGDSALYLCASSANRRTEAFFGQGTRLTVV.